This TCR beta chain was captured in a study of Tregs in tolerant kidney transplant recipients. Study-level points and caveats: Expanding Tregs on activated donor B cells appeared to best identify donor-specific TCRbeta clones.

The CDR3 covers 13 residues. Germline V gives CDR1 SGHTA, CDR2 FQGNSA. V shed 4 bases and J shed 5 bases, with 9 bases lying between them. About this clone itself: Antigen unknown.

Sequencing was performed with immunoSEQ multiplex PCR; in TCRdb, only in-frame clones are kept and a portion is missing. The sample holds tens of thousands of clones, roughly 84% seen once. Sample: CD4+ T cells from blood. This clonotype was obtained from a human donor in good health. V gene TRBV7-2 combines with J gene TRBJ2-1; D might be TRBD1 (5 bases). The CDR3 loop is CASSSWTNNEQFF. For the CDR3, the DNA is TGTGCCAGCAGCTCGTGGACAAACAATGAGCAGTTCTTC. Drawing the rest from reference TRBV7-2 and TRBJ2-1, the complete variable domain is GAGVSQSPSNKVTEKGKDVELRCDPISGHTALYWYRQSLGQGLEFLIYFQGNSAPDKSGLPSDRFSAERTGGSVSTLTIQRTQQEDSAVYLCASSSWTNNEQFFGPGTRLTVL.